One and the same sample provided the 31 T cell receptor beta chains below, sequenced in a study of T cell responses to AZD1222 COVID-19 vaccine. Sequencing was performed with immunoSEQ multiplex PCR; in TCRdb, only in-frame clones are kept and a portion is missing. The sample comprises tens of thousands of clones, approximately 86% of which are singletons, and roughly 2.7% rests with the top ten. The starting material was peripheral blood, obtained 28 days after the second AZD1222 dose. The receptors here all came from an adult who received the AZD1222 COVID-19 vaccine.

The chain carries TRBV4-2 and TRBJ2-1; 7 positions agree with TRBD1. Germline V gene data show CDR1 as LGHNA and CDR2 as YNFKEQ. Germline trimming cut 1 base from V and 0 bases from J; bases unmatched to any gene: 3. There are 16 residues in the CDR3. The CDR3 bases are TGTGCCAGCAGCCAAGCGGACAGGCTCTCCTACAATGAGCAGTTCTTC. It encodes CASSQADRLSYNEQFF.

The V call is TRBV9, the J call TRBJ2-7; 14 bases align to TRBD2. The length of the CDR3 is 17 residues. Germline loops: CDR1 SGDLS, CDR2 YYNGEE. V was pared by 0 bases and J by 0 bases, with 2 bases of the junction left unmatched. The CDR3, as DNA: TGTGCCAGCAGCGTAGGACTAGCGGGAGGGGTCTCCTACGAGCAGTACTTC. Amino acids: CASSVGLAGGVSYEQYF.

The J gene is TRBJ2-1, the V gene TRBV5-8; D is uncertain. From germline, CDR1 is SGHTS and CDR2 YDEGEE. The CDR3 sequence is 15 residues long. Trimming left V 4 bases short and J 8 bases short, with 19 bases between. CDR3 sequence: CASSPATGIGYEQFF. In DNA form, the CDR3 reads TGTGCCAGCAGCCCTGCTACGGGCATAGGCTATGAGCAGTTCTTC.

The rearrangement links TRBV28 to TRBJ1-6; a weak D match, TRBD1 (5 bases). CDR3 length equals 14 residues. Per the germline V gene, CDR1 is MDHEN and CDR2 is SYDVKM. V was pared by 1 base and J by 9 bases, with 10 bases between. Here the CDR3 reads CASSLYGGGSPLHF. Written as DNA, the CDR3 is TGTGCCAGCAGTTTATATGGCGGGGGTTCACCCCTCCACTTT.

The table lists this clone with a count of one. The J gene is TRBJ2-5, the V gene TRBV5-4; D is perhaps TRBD1 (6 bases). This CDR3 is built from 14 residues. V lost 4 bases and J 3 bases, leaving 13 bases between the germline ends. Germline CDR1 SGHNT, CDR2 YYREEE (reference sequence). The CDR3 nucleotides are TGTGCCAGCAGCCACCCAGGGGTAGAAGAGACCCAGTACTTC. As protein: CASSHPGVEETQYF.

This chain joins TRBV7-3 and TRBJ1-1; 8 bases align to TRBD1. J was trimmed by 1 base and V by 2 bases; bases with no gene match: 6. There are 16 residues in the CDR3. CDR1 and CDR2 from the germline V gene are SGHTA and FQGTGA. The CDR3 here is CASSLGQGKTNTEAFF. The CDR3 nucleotides read TGTGCCAGCAGCTTAGGACAGGGAAAAACGAACACTGAAGCTTTCTTT. Full variable domain (remainder filled in from reference TRBV7-3 and TRBJ1-1): GAGVSQTPSNKVTEKGKYVELRCDPISGHTALYWYRQSLGQGPEFLIYFQGTGAADDSGLPNDRFFAVRPEGSVSTLKIQRTERGDSAVYLCASSLGQGKTNTEAFFGQGTRLTVV.

The chain is built from TRBV30 and TRBJ2-5, with 9 nucleotides matching TRBD2. V trimming: 0 bases; J trimming: 4 bases; junction bases outside the gene matches: 6. The CDR3 extends over 15 amino acids. CDR1 and CDR2 (germline): GTSNPN, SVGIG (reference sequence). The CDR3 loop reads CAWSVGSGRGETQYF. The CDR3 DNA reads as TGTGCCTGGAGTGTAGGTAGCGGGAGAGGAGAGACCCAGTACTTC. Drawing the rest from reference TRBV30 and TRBJ2-5, the complete variable domain is SQTIHQWPATLVQPVGSPLSLECTVEGTSNPNLYWYRQAAGRGLQLLFYSVGIGQISSEVPQNLSASRPQDRQFILSSKKLLLSDSGFYLCAWSVGSGRGETQYFGPGTRLLVL.

The V gene is TRBV5-4, the J gene TRBJ2-1; perhaps TRBD1 as D (5 bases). Germline V gene sequence: CDR1 SGHNT, CDR2 YYREEE (reference sequence). CDR3 length equals 15 residues. Trimming took off 0 bases at V and 5 bases at J, with 12 bases between the two ends. The CDR3 protein is CASSLVTGHDNEQFF. The CDR3 DNA sequence: TGTGCCAGCAGCTTGGTGACTGGACATGACAATGAGCAGTTCTTC.

This sequence joins TRBV2 and TRBJ2-7, with 10 bases aligning to TRBD2. The junction had 16 bases not matched to a gene; V was cut back by 7 bases and J by 4 bases. Germline V gene sequence: CDR1 SNHLY, CDR2 FYNNEI. There are 17 residues in the CDR3. CDR3 nucleotides: TGTGCCAGCAAGCGTCGGCTAGCGGGAGAGGGGACGTACGAGCAGTACTTC. It is translated as CASKRRLAGEGTYEQYF.

The chain is built from TRBV27 and TRBJ2-7; perhaps D is TRBD1 or TRBD2 (5 bases each). The germline gives CDR1 MNHEY, CDR2 SMNVEV (reference sequence). There are 14 residues in the CDR3. Trimming shortened V by 0 bases and J by 2 bases, and 8 bases separated the two germline ends. CDR3 coding DNA: TGTGCCAGCAGTTTATCCGGGACGGCCTACGAGCAGTACTTC. This codes for CASSLSGTAYEQYF.

This clone showed up just a few times. The genes are TRBV5-1 and TRBJ2-4; D is perhaps TRBD2 (5 bases). The CDR3 covers 15 residues. Germline CDR1 reads SGHRS; CDR2 reads YFSETQ. V lost 4 bases, J lost 1 base, and 12 bases lay in between. The CDR3, as DNA: TGCGCCAGCAGCGTGGAGGTGGGGGCCAAAAACATTCAGTACTTC. Protein product: CASSVEVGAKNIQYF.

The gene calls are TRBV5-1 and TRBJ1-2; TRBD1 is a possible D gene (6 bases). There are 15 residues in the CDR3. V was cut by 5 bases and J by 4 bases, with 18 bases left in between. Germline V gene sequence: CDR1 SGHRS, CDR2 YFSETQ. The CDR3 region has the DNA TGCGCCAGCAGGCGGAACCAGGACAGAAGCTATGGCTACACCTTC. Protein product: CASRRNQDRSYGYTF.

The rearrangement links TRBV28 to TRBJ1-1; TRBD1 matches at 7 bases. Looked up from germline, CDR1 is MDHEN and CDR2 is SYDVKM. Germline trimming cut 11 bases from V and 2 bases from J; bases unmatched to any gene: 11. The CDR3 spans 14 residues. The CDR3 nucleotides read TGTGCCTGGGGCCCGGGACAGAGAAACACTGAAGCTTTCTTT. Translating it yields CAWGPGQRNTEAFF.

The chain combines TRBV18 with TRBJ2-6; 9 bases match TRBD1. The V gene's germline CDR1 is KGHSH and CDR2 LQKENI. V lost 3 bases, J lost 1 base, and 7 bases stayed unmatched. The CDR3 has 18 residues. The CDR3 loop reads CASSPSGTGYSGANVLTF. The CDR3, as DNA: TGTGCCAGCTCACCTTCCGGGACAGGGTATTCTGGGGCCAACGTCCTGACTTTC.

The chain couples TRBV5-1 to TRBJ2-5; 14 nucleotides line up with TRBD2. V was clipped by 4 bases and J by 4 bases; unmatched bases: 9. The CDR3 totals 17 residues. Germline V CDR1 and CDR2: SGHRS, YFSETQ. Here the CDR3 reads CASSPVPTSGRGETQYF. CDR3 DNA sequence: TGCGCCAGCAGCCCAGTCCCGACTAGCGGGAGGGGAGAGACCCAGTACTTC. The variable domain in full, with the rest retrieved from reference TRBV5-1 and TRBJ2-5, is KAGVTQTPRYLIKTRGQQVTLSCSPISGHRSVSWYQQTPGQGLQFLFEYFSETQRNKGNFPGRFSGRQFSNSRSEMNVSTLELGDSALYLCASSPVPTSGRGETQYFGPGTRLLVL.

This chain joins TRBV18 and TRBJ2-5; D gene unclear. The V end lost 3 bases, the J end lost 4 bases, and 9 bases lay between the germline ends. CDR1 KGHSH and CDR2 LQKENI come from the germline V gene. This CDR3 spans 13 amino acids. The CDR3 sequence: CASSPTSGETQYF. The CDR3 region has the DNA TGTGCCAGCTCACCGACCTCAGGAGAGACCCAGTACTTC.

The gene calls are TRBV15 and TRBJ2-3, with 7 bases matching TRBD2. The CDR3 has 15 residues. With V trimmed by 3 bases and J by 5 bases, 8 bases remained unmatched. Germline CDR1 and CDR2: LNHNV and YYDKDF (reference sequence). The CDR3 loop reads CATSSELVAGDTQYF. The CDR3 DNA sequence: TGTGCCACCAGCAGTGAGTTGGTAGCGGGAGATACGCAGTATTTT.

The rearrangement uses TRBV5-5 and TRBJ2-7; 10 nucleotides line up with TRBD2. This CDR3 region has 16 residues. Germline CDR1 SGHKS, CDR2 YYEKEE (reference sequence). With 4 bases clipped from V and 6 bases from J, the junction kept 13 bases outside the gene matches. CDR3 nucleotides: TGTGCCAGCAGCCCTGGGGCTAGCGGGAGAAGAAGCGAGCAGTACTTC. As protein: CASSPGASGRRSEQYF.

J is TRBJ2-1 and V is TRBV19; 13 nucleotides match TRBD2. J lost 4 bases, V lost 4 bases, and 10 bases had no gene match. The CDR3 consists of 18 residues. Looked up from germline, CDR1 is LNHDA and CDR2 is SQIVND (reference sequence). CDR3 nucleotides: TGTGCCAGTAGTACCAGTGGACTAGCGGGGGTTCAGTACAATGAGCAGTTCTTC. Translating it yields CASSTSGLAGVQYNEQFF. Using reference TRBV19 and TRBJ2-1 for the parts outside the CDR3, the full variable domain is DGGITQSPKYLFRKEGQNVTLSCEQNLNHDAMYWYRQDPGQGLRLIYYSQIVNDFQKGDIAEGYSVSREKKESFPLTVTSAQKNPTAFYLCASSTSGLAGVQYNEQFFGPGTRLTVL.

The V gene is TRBV18, the J gene TRBJ2-7; a weak D match, TRBD2 (5 bases). Trimming removed 6 bases from V and 6 bases from J, with 18 bases in between. The CDR3 sequence is 14 residues long. Per germline, CDR1 KGHSH and CDR2 LQKENI. CDR3 sequence reads: CASSPKGGEGEQYF. In DNA, the CDR3 is TGTGCCAGCTCCCCCAAGGGTGGAGAGGGCGAGCAGTACTTC. The full variable domain, in which reference TRBV18 and TRBJ2-7 provide the parts outside the CDR3, is NAGVMQNPRHLVRRRGQEARLRCSPMKGHSHVYWYRQLPEEGLKFMVYLQKENIIDESGMPKERFSAEFPKEGPSILRIQQVVRGDSAAYFCASSPKGGEGEQYFGPGTRLTVT.

The chain recombines TRBV7-9 with TRBJ1-4, with TRBD1 as a possible D gene (6 bases). The CDR3 extends over 15 amino acids. The germline V and J ends were trimmed by 5 bases and 5 bases, with 15 bases remaining between them. CDR1 and CDR2 (germline): SEHNR, FQNEAQ (reference sequence). In nucleotides, the CDR3 is TGTGCCAGCAGCCCGTTCAGGGGAACGAATGAAAAACTGTTTTTT. Its translation: CASSPFRGTNEKLFF.

This chain connects TRBV6-6 to TRBJ2-5; D ambiguous. The CDR3 extends over 12 amino acids. V was trimmed by 4 bases and J by 2 bases, leaving 5 bases between them. Germline V gives CDR1 MNHNY, CDR2 SVGAGI (reference sequence). CDR3 sequence: CASSSFQETQYF. DNA of the CDR3: TGTGCCAGCAGTTCCTTTCAAGAGACCCAGTACTTC.

The V call is TRBV7-8, the J call TRBJ1-5; D is possibly TRBD1 (5 bases). CDR3 length: 13 amino acids. Trimming took off 5 bases at V and 4 bases at J, with 9 bases between the two ends. Germline V CDR1 and CDR2: SGHVS, FQNEAQ. For the CDR3, the DNA is TGTGCCAGCAGCGGGGCTGGGAATCAGCCCCAGCATTTT. It codes for CASSGAGNQPQHF.

This clone showed up just once. The J gene is TRBJ1-2, the V gene TRBV2, with 7 bases that match TRBD1. CDR3 size: 15 residues. CDR1 and CDR2 (germline): SNHLY, FYNNEI. The ends lost 6 bases at V and 1 base at J; junction bases unmatched: 8. CDR3 nucleotide sequence: TGTGCCAGCAGCGCTAACAGGGGTTATAACTATGGCTACACCTTC. Its protein is CASSANRGYNYGYTF.

The rearrangement links TRBV28 to TRBJ1-1, with unresolved D. The germline V and J ends were trimmed by 7 bases and 5 bases, with 11 bases remaining between them. Germline CDR1 and CDR2: MDHEN and SYDVKM. The CDR3 has 12 residues. CDR3 sequence: CASTRTGTEAFF. DNA for the CDR3: TGTGCCAGCACCCGGACGGGGACTGAAGCTTTCTTT. Variable domain in full (rest from reference TRBV28 and TRBJ1-1): DVKVTQSSRYLVKRTGEKVFLECVQDMDHENMFWYRQDPGLGLRLIYFSYDVKMKEKGDIPEGYSVSREKKERFSLILESASTNQTSMYLCASTRTGTEAFFGQGTRLTVV.

The rearrangement uses TRBV19 and TRBJ2-6; 11 positions match TRBD1. The J segment lost 2 bases and the V segment lost 5 bases, leaving 8 bases of the junction unmatched. Per germline, CDR1 LNHDA and CDR2 SQIVND (reference sequence). The CDR3 has 18 residues. CDR3 nucleotides: TGTGCCAGTAGTGCTGGGACAGGGGGAAGGGCTGGGGCCAACGTCCTGACTTTC. It specifies CASSAGTGGRAGANVLTF.

The chain carries TRBV5-1 and TRBJ1-3; D gene uncertain. V lost 4 bases, J lost 2 bases, and 7 bases lay in between. The germline gives CDR1 SGHRS, CDR2 YFSETQ. CDR3 size: 13 residues. The CDR3, as DNA: TGCGCCAGCAGCCCCGAGACTGGAAACACCATATATTTT. Its translation: CASSPETGNTIYF. Based on the CDR3 plus reference TRBV5-1 and TRBJ1-3, the full variable domain is KAGVTQTPRYLIKTRGQQVTLSCSPISGHRSVSWYQQTPGQGLQFLFEYFSETQRNKGNFPGRFSGRQFSNSRSEMNVSTLELGDSALYLCASSPETGNTIYFGEGSWLTVV.

The chain links TRBV7-3 to TRBJ2-2; 13 bases fit TRBD2. The CDR3 is 17 residues long. Germline trimming cut 5 bases from V and 4 bases from J; bases unmatched to any gene: 7. Germline V gives CDR1 SGHTA, CDR2 FQGTGA. In nucleotides, the CDR3 is TGTGCCAGCAGCCCCCGGACTAGCGGGAGATCCACCGGGGAGCTGTTTTTT. Translating it yields CASSPRTSGRSTGELFF.

The chain joins TRBV5-4 to TRBJ1-6; 7 bases align to TRBD1. After removal of 4 bases from V and 7 bases from J, the junction contained 2 bases not matched to a gene. This CDR3 comprises 13 residues. Germline lookup yields CDR1 SGHNT and CDR2 YYREEE (reference sequence). DNA of the CDR3: TGTGCCAGCAGCCGGGACAGCAATTCACCCCTCCACTTT. As protein: CASSRDSNSPLHF. Based on the CDR3 plus reference TRBV5-4 and TRBJ1-6, the full variable domain is ETGVTQSPTHLIKTRGQQVTLRCSSQSGHNTVSWYQQALGQGPQFIFQYYREEENGRGNFPPRFSGLQFPNYSSELNVNALELDDSALYLCASSRDSNSPLHFGNGTRLTVT.

This chain connects TRBV6-5 to TRBJ2-7; D is ambiguous. Trimming stripped 6 bases from V and 6 bases from J, with 21 bases between. Germline CDR1 reads MNHEY; CDR2 reads SVGAGI. CDR3 length equals 15 residues. This CDR3 is CASSALPGPPGEQYF. DNA of the CDR3: TGTGCCAGCAGCGCCCTTCCGGGCCCCCCAGGCGAGCAGTACTTC.

The genes are TRBV30 and TRBJ2-3; TRBD1 or TRBD2 may be the D gene (5 bases each). The V and J ends lost 3 bases and 5 bases respectively, with 15 bases between them. Germline lookup yields CDR1 GTSNPN and CDR2 SVGIG (reference sequence). This CDR3 has 14 amino acids. The CDR3 nucleotides are TGTGCCTGGAGGCCGGGACCACACGGAGATACGCAGTATTTT. Its protein is CAWRPGPHGDTQYF.